The next 21 T cell receptor beta chains were all read from a single sample in a study of siplizumab effects on memory and regulatory T cells. The method was immunoSEQ multiplex PCR; TCRdb's version includes in-frame clones alone and lacks a portion of them. The repertoire consists of 6,500 to 7,500 clones, with just over 35% occurring once and the leading ten covering roughly 15%. Researchers cocultured the mixed lymphocyte reaction cells at 37°C for approximately 6 days. For these receptors, no antigen is known. The specimen was CFSE-low (dividing) CD8+ T cells sorted from an allogeneic mixed lymphocyte reaction. The receptors were sampled from a human donor in good health; the cells came from an allogeneic mixed lymphocyte reaction.

In its sample, this clone ranks as medium-sized. The chain has TRBV9 and TRBJ2-1, with 11 bases that match TRBD2. V lost 0 bases and J lost 9; bases outside the gene matches: 8. Looked up from germline, CDR1 is SGDLS and CDR2 is YYNGEE. This CDR3 comprises 16 residues. The chain's CDR3 is CASSVAGTSGRSEQFF. In DNA form, the CDR3 reads TGTGCCAGCAGCGTAGCTGGCACTAGCGGGAGATCTGAGCAGTTCTTC.

This clone was counted a single time. This chain uses TRBV7-9 with TRBJ2-7; 7 bases align to TRBD1. The CDR3 runs 15 residues. V was clipped by 4 bases and J by 5 bases; unmatched bases: 11. Germline V gene lookup returns CDR1 SEHNR and CDR2 FQNEAQ (reference sequence). CDR3 sequence reads: CASSSTGQRLDEQYF. The CDR3 DNA reads as TGTGCCAGCAGCTCGACAGGGCAAAGGTTAGACGAGCAGTACTTC.

Turning to this clone: A much larger clone is a single base away; this may be a read error. The chain employs TRBV19 and TRBJ2-5; 7 nucleotides agree with TRBD2. V gave up 10 bases and J gave up 5 bases; unmatched junction bases: 13. The CDR3 spans 14 residues. The germline CDR1 and CDR2 sequences are LNHDA and SQIVND (reference sequence). CDR3 region: CANSRGRGGETQYF. The DNA of the CDR3 is TGTGCCAATAGCCGCGGGAGAGGCGGGGAGACCCAGTACTTC.

By share, this clone counts as medium-sized. The chain carries TRBV28 and TRBJ1-1; TRBD1 matches at 10 bases. V was clipped by 4 bases and J by 5 bases; unmatched bases: 7. CDR1 and CDR2 (germline): MDHEN, SYDVKM. CDR3 length equals 15 residues. The CDR3 coding sequence is TGTGCCAGCAGTTGGTCCCGGGACAGGGGAACTGAAGCTTTCTTT. Amino acids: CASSWSRDRGTEAFF.

This clone was observed a handful of times. The genes are TRBV7-3 and TRBJ1-1; D may be TRBD1 (5 bases). Germline CDR1 reads SGHTA; CDR2 reads FQGTGA. The CDR3 spans 13 residues. V was pared by 5 bases and J by 6 bases, with 13 bases between. The CDR3 DNA follows: TGTGCCAGCAGCCCTCCCGGGGCCCCTGAAGCTTTCTTT. This codes for CASSPPGAPEAFF.

This clone was seen a few times. The rearrangement links TRBV14 to TRBJ2-7, with TRBD1 matching 9 bases. The ends lost 5 bases at V and 4 bases at J; junction bases unmatched: 6. Per the germline V gene, CDR1 is SGHDN and CDR2 is FVKESK. The CDR3 sequence is 14 residues long. The DNA of the CDR3 is TGTGCCAGCAGCACCGGGACAGGGAGTTACGAGCAGTACTTC. Its protein product is CASSTGTGSYEQYF.

The chain is built from TRBV28 and TRBJ2-7, with 9 bases identical to TRBD2. CDR1 and CDR2 from the germline V gene are MDHEN and SYDVKM. The CDR3 has 13 amino acids. The CDR3 DNA follows: TGTGCTAGCGGGGGCAGGGGGTTCAACGAGCAGTACTTC. This gives the protein CASGGRGFNEQYF.

This clone has a single count. A read error is possible here, since a much larger clone lies one base away. V is TRBV6-6 and J is TRBJ2-6, with D uncertain. V was shortened by 8 bases and J by 5 bases, with 7 bases between the two germline ends. The length of the CDR3 is 12 residues. Looked up from germline, CDR1 is MNHNY and CDR2 is SVGAGI (reference sequence). CDR3: CASGPRANVLTF. The CDR3 bases are TGTGCCAGCGGGCCCAGGGCCAACGTCCTGACTTTC.

The V and J genes are TRBV9 and TRBJ2-2, with 10 bases fitting TRBD2. After removal of 0 bases from V and 1 base from J, the junction contained 0 bases not matched to a gene. The germline gives CDR1 SGDLS, CDR2 YYNGEE. The CDR3 has 16 amino acids. The CDR3 coding sequence is TGTGCCAGCAGCGTAGGGACTAGCGGGAACACCGGGGAGCTGTTTTTT. Protein: CASSVGTSGNTGELFF. The entire variable domain, with the rest obtained from reference TRBV9 and TRBJ2-2, is as follows: DSGVTQTPKHLITATGQRVTLRCSPRSGDLSVYWYQQSLDQGLQFLIQYYNGEERAKGNILERFSAQQFPDLHSELNLSSLELGDSALYFCASSVGTSGNTGELFFGEGSRLTVL.

Only a few counts were recorded for this clone. This chain uses TRBV2 with TRBJ2-1; TRBD2 aligns across 9 bases. Germline CDR1 and CDR2: SNHLY and FYNNEI. The ends lost 7 bases at V and 6 bases at J; junction bases unmatched: 13. The CDR3 sequence is 16 residues long. The CDR3 nucleotides read TGTGCCAGCATGGGGGAGCGGGAGGTTTGGTTCAATGAGCAGTTCTTC. Its translation: CASMGEREVWFNEQFF.

This clone was counted a few times. The rearrangement uses TRBV13 and TRBJ1-1; TRBD1 is a possible D gene (5 bases). The CDR3 has 15 amino acids. Trimming shortened V by 3 bases and J by 0 bases, and 11 bases separated the two germline ends. CDR1 is PRHDT, CDR2 FYEKMQ, per germline (reference sequence). As DNA, the CDR3 is TGTGCCAGCAGCTTCCCCGCAGGGATGAACACTGAAGCTTTCTTT. This gives the protein CASSFPAGMNTEAFF.

This clone is labeled medium-sized. The chain has TRBV29-1 and TRBJ2-1; D ambiguous. The length of the CDR3 is 13 residues. Trimming removed 4 bases at V and 3 bases at J, with 10 bases between. Germline CDR1 and CDR2: SQVTM and ANQGSEA. The CDR3 spells CSVVAANYNEQFF. CDR3 bases: TGCAGCGTTGTTGCGGCCAACTACAATGAGCAGTTCTTC.

The V and J genes are TRBV4-2 and TRBJ1-6; possible D gene TRBD1, 6 bases. The CDR3 loop spans 15 amino acids. V was shortened by 0 bases and J by 8 bases, with 11 bases between the two germline ends. The V gene's germline CDR1 is LGHNA and CDR2 YNFKEQ. CDR3 bases: TGTGCCAGCAGCCAAGATGGCGGGGGCTATTCACCCCTCCACTTT. Encoded protein: CASSQDGGGYSPLHF.

By share, this clone counts as medium-sized (0.01 to 0.1%). The chain employs TRBV9 and TRBJ2-1; 8 nucleotides line up with TRBD1. The junction had 5 bases not matched to a gene; V was cut back by 0 bases and J by 6 bases. Germline assignment: CDR1 SGDLS and CDR2 YYNGEE. The CDR3 is made up of 15 amino acids. The CDR3: CASSVVSGQGNEQFF. CDR3 coding DNA: TGTGCCAGCAGCGTAGTTTCCGGACAGGGCAATGAGCAGTTCTTC.

Turning to this clone: At one of its ends the junction is not consistent with the germline gene, which may arise from a read error. The gene calls are TRBV6-4 and TRBJ1-2; D call uncertain. This CDR3 has 14 amino acids. Looked up from germline, CDR1 is MRHNA and CDR2 is SNTAGT. This chain's CDR3 is CASSYSGTNYGYTF. CDR3 nucleotide sequence: TGTGCCAGCAGTTACTCGGGCACTAACTATGGCTACACCTTC.

This clone is judged medium-sized. The rearrangement joins TRBV5-6 to TRBJ1-1, with TRBD1 as a possible D gene (5 bases). The V end was cut by 5 bases, the J end by 7 bases, with 12 bases between. This CDR3 contains 12 residues. CDR1 and CDR2 (germline): SGHDT, YYEEEE. The CDR3: CASRGTYNEAFF. As DNA, the CDR3 is TGTGCCAGCAGAGGGACCTACAATGAAGCTTTCTTT. Variable domain in full (rest from reference TRBV5-6 and TRBJ1-1): DAGVTQSPTHLIKTRGQQVTLRCSPKSGHDTVSWYQQALGQGPQFIFQYYEEEERQRGNFPDRFSGHQFPNYSSELNVNALLLGDSALYLCASRGTYNEAFFGQGTRLTVV.

Judged by abundance, this clone is medium-sized. The chain is built from TRBV4-2 and TRBJ2-7; 7 bases map to TRBD1. Per the germline V gene, CDR1 is LGHNA and CDR2 is YNFKEQ. The trim removed 4 bases at V and 1 base at J, leaving 10 bases unmatched. This CDR3 contains 16 residues. Written as DNA, the CDR3 is TGTGCCAGCAGCCCCTACACAGGGGTAAGTTCCTACGAGCAGTACTTC. Its translation: CASSPYTGVSSYEQYF.

This clone is judged medium-sized (0.01 to 0.1%). This chain links TRBV27 with TRBJ1-2; no definite D call. CDR1 and CDR2 (germline): MNHEY, SMNVEV (reference sequence). The ends were cut back, 3 bases at V and 0 bases at J, with 8 bases in the middle. This CDR3 spans 14 amino acids. As DNA, the CDR3 is TGTGCCAGCAGTTTCGGAGGTCCTAACTATGGCTACACCTTC. Amino acids: CASSFGGPNYGYTF.

This clone came up a few times. The chain has TRBV5-4 and TRBJ2-7, with D unresolved. The CDR3 sequence is 14 residues long. Germline loops: CDR1 SGHNT, CDR2 YYREEE (reference sequence). Trimming took 4 bases from V and 3 from J, leaving 14 bases between them. The CDR3 nucleotides are TGTGCCAGCAGCCACCCGGACGGTCGCTACGAGCAGTACTTC. Translated, it gives CASSHPDGRYEQYF.

The chain links TRBV4-1 to TRBJ2-4; 14 nucleotides line up with TRBD2. The CDR3 runs to 21 residues. With 2 bases clipped from V and 0 bases from J, the junction kept 12 bases outside the gene matches. Per germline, CDR1 MGHRA and CDR2 YSYEKL. The CDR3, as DNA: TGCGCCAGCAGCCAAACCCGAGGGACTAGCGGGAGACTCCTAGCCAAAAACATTCAGTACTTC. This translates into CASSQTRGTSGRLLAKNIQYF.

The chain joins TRBV9 to TRBJ2-3; the match to TRBD2 covers 8 bases. The trim removed 4 bases at V and 2 bases at J, leaving 9 bases unmatched. The CDR3 consists of 16 residues. Germline CDR1 and CDR2: SGDLS and YYNGEE. CDR3 coding DNA: TGTGCCAGCAGCTTCCTTCCCGGGAGGGACACAGATACGCAGTATTTT. Its protein is CASSFLPGRDTDTQYF.